A selection of T cell receptor beta chains follows, all from one sample in a study of cytomegalovirus exposure and HLA in healthy donors. Repertoires were generated with immunoSEQ multiplex PCR, while TCRdb's copy carries only in-frame clones and drops some. The profile shows some 93,000 clones, less than 80% of them singletons. The sample comprised PBMCs. The receptors derive from a boy under 18 in good health and CMV-seropositive. Both conserved end residues are part of each CDR3. The order of the fields is V gene, J gene, D gene, clone size, CDR3 DNA, CDR3 protein. A D gene is named only where the DNA matches it firmly. For some rows the clone size is stated as once, few or many, or as a class when expanded; others skip it.

V: TRBV12-5
J: TRBJ2-1
D: NA
size: NA
DNA: TGTGCTAGTGGTTTGAGCCAGGTTAATGAGCAGTTCTTC
CDR3: CASGLSQVNEQFF

V: TRBV11-2
J: TRBJ2-2
D: NA
size: NA
DNA: TGTGCCAGCAGCCATGGACAGTCCACCGGGGAGCTGTTTTTT
CDR3: CASSHGQSTGELFF

V: TRBV27
J: TRBJ2-7
D: TRBD1
size: NA
DNA: TGTGCCAGCAGTTGGGGGACAGGGTTTTCGTACGAGCAGTACTTC
CDR3: CASSWGTGFSYEQYF

V: TRBV2
J: TRBJ2-3
D: NA
size: NA
DNA: TGTGCCAGCAGTGAGAGTGGGCAGGGGGGTGGGTGGACAGATACGCAGTATTTT
CDR3: CASSESGQGGGWTDTQYF

V: TRBV5-6
J: TRBJ2-4
D: NA
size: NA
DNA: TGTGCCAGCAGCTTGGTACCAGGGGAGAACATTCAGTACTTC
CDR3: CASSLVPGENIQYF

V: TRBV4-3
J: TRBJ1-2
D: NA
size: NA
DNA: TGCGCCAGCAGCCAAGATTACGCGTTAACCCTTTTTGGCTACACCTTC
CDR3: CASSQDYALTLFGYTF

V: TRBV9
J: TRBJ2-7
D: TRBD2
size: NA
DNA: TGTGCCAGCAGCGTAGGTAAGGGACTAGTGGACGAGCAGTACTTC
CDR3: CASSVGKGLVDEQYF

V: TRBV5-1
J: TRBJ1-1
D: TRBD1
size: NA
DNA: TGCGCCAGCAGCTCGACAGGGGCAGCTTTCTTT
CDR3: CASSSTGAAFF

V: TRBV29-1
J: TRBJ2-1
D: TRBD2
size: NA
DNA: TGCAGCGTTGTACTAGCGGTTAACAATGAGCAGTTCTTC
CDR3: CSVVLAVNNEQFF

V: TRBV5-1
J: TRBJ2-1
D: TRBD2
size: few
DNA: TGCGCCAGCAGTTCCCGGTCTAGCGGGGGTAATGAGCAGTTCTTC
CDR3: CASSSRSSGGNEQFF

V: TRBV5-1
J: TRBJ2-7
D: TRBD1
size: once
DNA: TGCGCCAGTGGGACAGGGGGCAAGGACGAGCAGTACTTC
CDR3: CASGTGGKDEQYF

V: TRBV4-1
J: TRBJ2-3
D: NA
size: few
DNA: TGCGCCAGCAGCCAAGATGAGGGGGCAGATACGCAGTATTTT
CDR3: CASSQDEGADTQYF

V: TRBV18
J: TRBJ2-5
D: TRBD1
size: NA
DNA: TGTGCCAGCTCACCAAGGACAGGGGGCGAAGAGACCCAGTACTTC
CDR3: CASSPRTGGEETQYF

V: TRBV2
J: TRBJ2-3
D: TRBD1
size: NA
DNA: TGTGCCAGCAGGAAAACAGGGGGCGGTGATACGCAGTATTTT
CDR3: CASRKTGGGDTQYF

V: TRBV15
J: TRBJ1-2
D: NA
size: NA
DNA: TGTGCCACCAGCCCGAGAGTCTCCAACTATGGCTACACCTTC
CDR3: CATSPRVSNYGYTF

V: TRBV5-1
J: TRBJ2-1
D: TRBD2
size: NA
DNA: TGCGCCAGCAGCTTGGTGCCTAGCGGGAGGGGGGACGAGCAGTTCTTC
CDR3: CASSLVPSGRGDEQFF

V: TRBV18
J: TRBJ2-5
D: NA
size: NA
DNA: TGTGCCAGCTCACCAGAGGGTAGTCTAGAGACCCAGTACTTC
CDR3: CASSPEGSLETQYF

V: TRBV19
J: TRBJ2-5
D: TRBD1
size: few
DNA: TGTGCCAGCCGAGAGGACAGGGGGACGGAGACCCAGTACTTC
CDR3: CASREDRGTETQYF

V: TRBV5-8
J: TRBJ1-2
D: NA
size: NA
DNA: TGTGCCAGCAGCTTGCTCGGGTACACCTTC
CDR3: CASSLLGYTF

V: TRBV5-1
J: TRBJ2-5
D: NA
size: once
DNA: TGCGCCAGCAGCTTGAGTGTCGGTGAAGAGACCCAGTACTTC
CDR3: CASSLSVGEETQYF

V: TRBV11-2
J: TRBJ1-1
D: NA
size: NA
DNA: TGTGCCAGCAGCAGGGGATCGCCCCATTTGAACACTGAAGCTTTCTTT
CDR3: CASSRGSPHLNTEAFF

V: TRBV5-1
J: TRBJ1-2
D: NA
size: NA
DNA: TGCGCCAGCAGCTTGGTGGCGGATAACTATGGCTACACCTTC
CDR3: CASSLVADNYGYTF

V: TRBV7-2
J: TRBJ2-6
D: TRBD2
size: NA
DNA: TGTGCCAGCACCCGGACTAGCGGGACCTACTCTGGGGCCAACGTCCTGACTTTC
CDR3: CASTRTSGTYSGANVLTF

V: TRBV6-1
J: TRBJ1-1
D: NA
size: NA
DNA: TGTGCCAGCAGCCCAGGGGATGGCACTGAAGCTTTCTTT
CDR3: CASSPGDGTEAFF

V: TRBV2
J: TRBJ2-7
D: TRBD1
size: NA
DNA: TGTGCCACCCAAAACTACGGGACAGGGACGCGCGAGCAGTACTTC
CDR3: CATQNYGTGTREQYF

V: TRBV15
J: TRBJ1-5
D: NA
size: once
DNA: TGTGCCACCAGCAGAGGGGGAGCGCGTCAGCCCCAGAATTTT
CDR3: CATSRGGARQPQNF

V: TRBV5-3
J: TRBJ2-1
D: TRBD1
size: few
DNA: TGTGCCAGAAGCCCCCGATGGGACAGGTCACTAGCAATGTACGGCAATGAGCAGTTCTTC
CDR3: CARSPRWDRSLAMYGNEQFF

V: TRBV9
J: TRBJ2-1
D: TRBD2
size: NA
DNA: TGTGCCAGCAGCTTTGGATGGGGGGGAACCTACAATGAGCAGTTCTTC
CDR3: CASSFGWGGTYNEQFF

V: TRBV7-9
J: TRBJ1-5
D: TRBD1
size: once
DNA: TGTGCCAGCAGCTATACAGGGGGCAATCAGCCCCAGCATTTT
CDR3: CASSYTGGNQPQHF

V: TRBV6-1
J: TRBJ1-3
D: NA
size: NA
DNA: TGTGCCAGCAGTGTGCGGGGCATCTTCTCTGGAAACACCATATATTTT
CDR3: CASSVRGIFSGNTIYF

V: TRBV7-7
J: TRBJ2-5
D: TRBD2
size: NA
DNA: TGTGCCAGCAGCTCCCTTGGGGCGGGGGGAAAAGAGACCCAGTACTTC
CDR3: CASSSLGAGGKETQYF

V: TRBV25-1
J: TRBJ2-5
D: NA
size: NA
DNA: TGTGCCAGCAGTGATCCCCGGGCCCAGTACTTC
CDR3: CASSDPRAQYF

V: TRBV25-1
J: TRBJ1-4
D: TRBD1
size: NA
DNA: TGTGCCAGCAGTGATCCCAGGGGGAATGAAAAACTGTTTTTT
CDR3: CASSDPRGNEKLFF

V: TRBV29-1
J: TRBJ1-1
D: NA
size: NA
DNA: TGCAGCGTCCTACCAGGGAAGGCGGAAGCTTTCTTT
CDR3: CSVLPGKAEAFF

V: TRBV27
J: TRBJ2-1
D: TRBD1
size: NA
DNA: TGTGCCAGCAGTTTTAGAACAGGGGTTTCTTACAATGAGCAGTTCTTC
CDR3: CASSFRTGVSYNEQFF

V: TRBV13
J: TRBJ1-1
D: NA
size: NA
DNA: TGTGCCAGCAGCCAAAGGGGATTAGGGACTGAAGCTTTCTTT
CDR3: CASSQRGLGTEAFF

V: TRBV12-5
J: TRBJ1-2
D: TRBD1
size: few
DNA: TGTGCTAGTGGTTCGGGGACAGGCTCTAACTATGGCTACACCTTC
CDR3: CASGSGTGSNYGYTF

V: TRBV4-1
J: TRBJ1-4
D: NA
size: NA
DNA: TGCGCCAGCAGCCAAGGGGGCTATCCGGGTGAAGAAAAACTGTTTTTT
CDR3: CASSQGGYPGEEKLFF

V: TRBV4-2
J: TRBJ1-4
D: TRBD1
size: NA
DNA: TGTGCCAGCAGCCAAGAAGGGGACAGACCTGAAAAACTGTTTTTT
CDR3: CASSQEGDRPEKLFF

V: TRBV6-1
J: TRBJ1-1
D: TRBD1
size: NA
DNA: TGTGCCAGCAGTCAAGACAGGGCCACGATGAACACTGAAGCTTTCTTT
CDR3: CASSQDRATMNTEAFF

V: TRBV7-2
J: TRBJ2-1
D: TRBD2
size: NA
DNA: TGTGCCAGCAGCTTAGGGGGGGGCTACAATGAGCAGTTCTTC
CDR3: CASSLGGGYNEQFF

V: TRBV5-1
J: TRBJ1-1
D: TRBD1
size: NA
DNA: TGCGCCAGCAGCGTCGGGACAGGGGTCCCGAACACTGAAGCTTTCTTT
CDR3: CASSVGTGVPNTEAFF

V: TRBV6-5
J: TRBJ1-5
D: NA
size: NA
DNA: TGTGCCAGCAGCGTCGGGGGGAGCAATCAGCCCCAGCATTTT
CDR3: CASSVGGSNQPQHF

V: TRBV6-5
J: TRBJ1-4
D: NA
size: NA
DNA: TGTGCCAGCAGTTATGGCCGGGGACACCTTAATGAAAAACTGTTTTTT
CDR3: CASSYGRGHLNEKLFF

V: TRBV29-1
J: TRBJ1-1
D: NA
size: few
DNA: TGCAGCGTTGAAGACAGGCCTCAGGGCATGAACACTGAAGCTTTCTTT
CDR3: CSVEDRPQGMNTEAFF